This T cell receptor (beta chain) derives from a study of blood T cell repertoires in COVID-19. Study as a whole: The study drew acute and convalescent COVID-19 samples from the United States, Italy and Spain. PBMCs, B-cell-depleted T cells, or T cells provided the cDNA or gDNA that made up the material.

The sample holds one count of this clone. Donors in Cohort 3 who had recovered were those with two negative PCRs, healthcare professional clearance, or resolution of their symptoms. The V and J ends lost 4 bases and 12 bases respectively, with 24 bases between them. There are 15 residues in the CDR3. Germline V lookup: CDR1 SGHDN, CDR2 FVKESK. Per the authors' pipeline: Amplifying reference gene primers gave estimates of nucleated cell counts. Using immunoSEQ multiplex PCR, the repertoire was profiled, and TCRdb retains in-frame clones only, with some absent. The V and J calls and clone size were taken over from that table, and D and trimming were inferred from the DNA. The sample holds a few hundred thousand clones, about nine tenths seen once.

The chain is built from TRBV14 and TRBJ1-1, with D possibly TRBD1 on 5 matching bases. This receptor was taken from a man younger than 30 who had recovered from COVID-19. Sequencing was performed on PBMCs or T cells enriched from blood (not recorded which). The DNA of the CDR3 is TGTGCCAGCAGCCGGAGGGGCATCCCGCCCAAGTTTTCTTTCTTT. This gives the protein CASSRRGIPPKFSFF.